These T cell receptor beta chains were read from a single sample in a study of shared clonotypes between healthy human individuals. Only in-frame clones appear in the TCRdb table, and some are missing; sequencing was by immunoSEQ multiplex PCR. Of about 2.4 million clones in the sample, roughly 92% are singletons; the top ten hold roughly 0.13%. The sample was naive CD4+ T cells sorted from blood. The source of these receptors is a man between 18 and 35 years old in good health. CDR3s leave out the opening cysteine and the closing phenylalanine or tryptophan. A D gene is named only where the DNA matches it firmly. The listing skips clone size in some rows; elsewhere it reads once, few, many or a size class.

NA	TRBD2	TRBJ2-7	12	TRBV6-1	ASTPGLAVNEQY
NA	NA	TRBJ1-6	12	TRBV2	ASSVDGDNSPLH
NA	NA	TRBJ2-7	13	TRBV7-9	ASRSDRGGTYEQY
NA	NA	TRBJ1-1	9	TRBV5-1	ASSLEGEAF
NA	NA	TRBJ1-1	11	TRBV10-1	ASSSKPYTEAF
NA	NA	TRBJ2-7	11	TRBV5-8	ASSPTHPSGQY
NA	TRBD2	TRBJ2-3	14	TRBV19	ASSLSTSGRTDTQY
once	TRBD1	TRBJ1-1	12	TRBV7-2	ASSLGDRGLWAF
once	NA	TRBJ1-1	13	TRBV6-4	AINDLDEWYTEAF
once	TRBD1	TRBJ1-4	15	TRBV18	ASSPEGIVTGQGKLF
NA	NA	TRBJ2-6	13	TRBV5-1	ASSPDGSGANVLT
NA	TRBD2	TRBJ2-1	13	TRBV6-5	ASRTGLAGVGEQF
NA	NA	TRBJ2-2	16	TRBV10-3	AISDPAHSGKNTGELF
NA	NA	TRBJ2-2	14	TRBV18	ASSPPGLPFAGELF
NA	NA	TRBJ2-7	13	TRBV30	AWSVKSSWTYEQY
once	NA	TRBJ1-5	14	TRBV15	ATSRDLTESNQPQH